These 21 T cell receptor beta chains originate from one sample sequenced in a study of CD8 T cells in Susac syndrome. Random hexamers were used to reverse transcribe an amount of about 0.45 to 1 ug RNA. TCRdb recomputed calls from the immunoSEQ multiplex PCR reads with MiXCR, one row per CDR3 protein. The sample yields some 210,000 distinct CDR3 sequences, about 95% seen once. The source material was CD4+ T cells from PBMCs. The receptors were sampled from a human donor with Susac syndrome.

V and J are TRBV5-1 and TRBJ2-3, with 8 bases that match TRBD1. V lost 4 bases and J lost 0; bases outside the gene matches: 7. Germline-derived CDR1 and CDR2 are SGHRS and YFSETQ. The CDR3 runs 16 residues. CDR3 sequence: CASSIDRGLSTDTQYF. As DNA, the CDR3 is TGCGCCAGCAGCATCGACAGGGGACTTAGCACAGATACGCAGTATTTT.

This clonotype was detected only once. The chain uses TRBV4-1 and TRBJ2-2; D may match TRBD1 or TRBD2 (5 bases each). Trimming stripped 3 bases from V and 0 bases from J, with 11 bases between. CDR1 and CDR2 from the germline V gene are MGHRA and YSYEKL. The CDR3 has 16 amino acids. The CDR3 DNA reads TGCGCCAGCAGCCAGGGACCGTTATCGAACACCGGGGAGCTGTTTTTT. Protein sequence: CASSQGPLSNTGELFF.

V is TRBV4-1 and J is TRBJ2-7, with a weak D call TRBD1 (6 bases). In germline, CDR1 is MGHRA, CDR2 YSYEKL. V lost 4 bases, J lost 8 bases, and 18 bases lay in between. The CDR3 is 14 amino acids. DNA of the CDR3: TGCGCCAGCAGCCCCCAGGGGAGTCTGACCCAGCAGTACTTC. This gives the protein CASSPQGSLTQQYF.

This rearrangement joins TRBV3-1 to TRBJ2-1; D might be TRBD2 (6 bases). The germline V and J ends were trimmed by 3 bases and 9 bases, with 15 bases remaining between them. Germline loops: CDR1 LGHDT, CDR2 YNNKEL (reference sequence). The CDR3 spans 14 residues. DNA for the CDR3: TGTGCCAGCAGCCAGGCGAGCTGGGGAGGTGAGCAGTTCTTC. This encodes CASSQASWGGEQFF.

CDR3: CASRKFGGTDTQYF. In nucleotides, the CDR3 is TGTGCCAGCAGAAAATTTGGGGGCACAGATACGCAGTATTTT. The rearrangement uses TRBV12-3 or TRBV12-4 and TRBJ2-3; unclear D gene. This CDR3 has 14 amino acids. The V end was cut by 6 bases, the J end by 1 base, with 11 bases between.

The chain employs TRBV15 and TRBJ2-7, with TRBD1 matching 7 bases. The J segment lost 6 bases and the V segment lost 0 bases, leaving 8 bases of the junction unmatched. This CDR3 spans 15 amino acids. Germline lookup yields CDR1 LNHNV and CDR2 YYDKDF (reference sequence). CDR3 in DNA: TGTGCCACCAGCAGAGATCCGAGACAGGGAAGCGAGCAGTACTTC. It encodes CATSRDPRQGSEQYF.

The chain combines TRBV19 with TRBJ1-6, with TRBD1 matching over 9 bases. CDR3 size: 14 residues. Germline CDR1 LNHDA, CDR2 SQIVND (reference sequence). Losses at the gene ends were 7 bases for V and 9 bases for J; bases not matched to a gene: 7. The CDR3 region has the DNA TGTGCCAGTACCAGGACAGGGGAGAGTTCACCCCTCCACTTT. Translating gives CASTRTGESSPLHF. Full variable domain (remainder filled in from reference TRBV19 and TRBJ1-6): DGGITQSPKYLFRKEGQNVTLSCEQNLNHDAMYWYRQDPGQGLRLIYYSQIVNDFQKGDIAEGYSVSREKKESFPLTVTSAQKNPTAFYLCASTRTGESSPLHFGNGTRLTVT.

CDR3 in amino acids: CSARFQWDYKNIQYF. For the CDR3, the DNA is TGCAGTGCTAGGTTCCAGTGGGACTACAAAAACATTCAGTACTTC. The chain uses TRBV20-1 and TRBJ2-4, with 7 bases matching TRBD2. The germline V gene has CDR1 DFQATT and CDR2 SNEGSKA (reference sequence). The CDR3 runs 15 residues. Losses at the gene ends were 3 bases for V and 3 bases for J; bases not matched to a gene: 8.

This sequence joins TRBV20-1 and TRBJ2-3; 10 bases are a match to TRBD1. Germline CDR1 reads DFQATT; CDR2 reads SNEGSKA (reference sequence). Germline trimming cut 3 bases from V and 4 bases from J; bases unmatched to any gene: 4. This CDR3 is built from 14 residues. The CDR3 DNA reads TGCAGTGCTAGCGACAGGGGGCAGGCAGATACGCAGTATTTT. It yields the protein CSASDRGQADTQYF.

This clonotype was counted a single time. This chain joins TRBV7-2 and TRBJ2-5; maybe TRBD1 (6 bases). This CDR3 spans 13 amino acids. Germline V gives CDR1 SGHTA, CDR2 FQGNSA. V lost 5 bases to trimming and J lost 5 bases, with 12 bases between them. The CDR3 DNA reads TGTGCCAGCAGCAACAGGGTACGGGAGACCCAGTACTTC. Translated, it gives CASSNRVRETQYF. Full variable domain (remainder filled in from reference TRBV7-2 and TRBJ2-5): GAGVSQSPSNKVTEKGKDVELRCDPISGHTALYWYRQSLGQGLEFLIYFQGNSAPDKSGLPSDRFSAERTGGSVSTLTIQRTQQEDSAVYLCASSNRVRETQYFGPGTRLLVL.

This sequence joins TRBV29-1 and TRBJ2-1, with 9 positions matching TRBD1. The germline V gene encodes CDR1 SQVTM and CDR2 ANQGSEA. This CDR3 spans 17 amino acids. J lost 0 bases, V lost 5 bases, and 11 bases had no gene match. The CDR3 DNA follows: TGCAGCGTTCGGCCCCCGGGACAGGGCAGCTCCTACAATGAGCAGTTCTTC. As protein: CSVRPPGQGSSYNEQFF.

The rearrangement links TRBV5-6 to TRBJ1-4, with 8 bases identical to TRBD1. The germline CDR1 and CDR2 sequences are SGHDT and YYEEEE. J lost 4 bases, V lost 6 bases, and 5 bases had no gene match. The CDR3 covers 14 residues. CDR3 loop: CASTLTGVNEKLFF. CDR3 nucleotides: TGTGCCAGCACTCTGACAGGGGTTAATGAAAAACTGTTTTTT.

The CDR3 DNA follows: TGCAGTGCTAGAGAACCCGGGACAGGGTATGGCTACACCTTC. It is translated as CSAREPGTGYGYTF. V gene TRBV20-1 combines with J gene TRBJ1-2, with 9 bases matching TRBD1. Germline V gene data show CDR1 as DFQATT and CDR2 as SNEGSKA (reference sequence). V lost 0 bases to trimming and J lost 5 bases; unmatched junction nucleotides: 4. The CDR3 contains 14 residues.

The V gene is TRBV5-1, the J gene TRBJ2-6, with TRBD1 matching over 10 bases. The ends lost 3 bases at V and 3 bases at J; junction bases unmatched: 3. Germline CDR1 SGHRS, CDR2 YFSETQ. The CDR3 covers 16 residues. DNA for the CDR3: TGCGCCAGCAGCTCCGGGACAGGGGATGGGGCCAACGTCCTGACTTTC. Amino acid sequence: CASSSGTGDGANVLTF.

Concerning this clonotype itself: Germline and junction disagree at one end, which may indicate a read error. The gene calls are TRBV4-3 and TRBJ2-2; D not resolved. CDR3 size: 12 residues. CDR1 is LGHNA, CDR2 YSLEER, per germline. This CDR3 reads CASSQVTGELFF. CDR3 coding DNA: TGTGCCAGCAGCCAAGTCACCGGGGAGCTGTTTTTT.

This chain links TRBV6-5 with TRBJ1-1; D is possibly TRBD1 (5 bases). The CDR3 extends over 16 amino acids. V was cut by 2 bases and J by 0 bases, with 13 bases left in between. Germline V CDR1 and CDR2: MNHEY, SVGAGI. In DNA, the CDR3 is TGTGCCAGCAGTTACGGGGGGTCGGGTATGAACACTGAAGCTTTCTTT. Amino acids: CASSYGGSGMNTEAFF.

The chain employs TRBV27 and TRBJ2-7; D unclear. The CDR3 is 13 residues long. Per germline, CDR1 MNHEY and CDR2 SMNVEV (reference sequence). Trimming took 5 bases from V and 9 from J, leaving 17 bases between them. CDR3 DNA: TGTGCCAGCAGTCCCGACCCGGTAATCGGGCAGTACTTC. It translates to CASSPDPVIGQYF.

V and J are TRBV30 and TRBJ1-5, with a weak D call TRBD1 (5 bases). CDR3 length: 13 residues. Germline V gives CDR1 GTSNPN, CDR2 SVGIG (reference sequence). The V gene lost 3 bases and the J gene lost 7 bases, with 13 bases spanning the gap. The CDR3 is CAWRGEAGQPQHF. The CDR3, as DNA: TGTGCCTGGAGGGGGGAAGCAGGGCAGCCCCAGCATTTT.

V usage is TRBV2 and J usage is TRBJ2-2; D remains unclear. The germline gives CDR1 SNHLY, CDR2 FYNNEI. The CDR3 extends over 16 amino acids. V was pared by 5 bases and J by 1 base, with 14 bases between. The CDR3 loop reads CASSPRNVVNTGELFF. The CDR3 coding sequence is TGTGCCAGCAGTCCTCGGAACGTGGTGAACACCGGGGAGCTGTTTTTT. The full variable domain, its missing parts supplied by reference TRBV2 and TRBJ2-2, is EPEVTQTPSHQVTQMGQEVILRCVPISNHLYFYWYRQILGQKVEFLVSFYNNEISEKSEIFDDQFSVERPDGSNFTLKIRSTKLEDSAMYFCASSPRNVVNTGELFFGEGSRLTVL.

The CDR3 DNA reads TGTGCCTGGGGACGGGTCACTGAAGCTTTCTTT. It specifies CAWGRVTEAFF. This rearrangement joins TRBV30 to TRBJ1-1; D is undetermined. Trimming stripped 5 bases from V and 4 bases from J, with 8 bases between. This CDR3 contains 11 residues. Germline V gene sequence: CDR1 GTSNPN, CDR2 SVGIG (reference sequence).

This chain joins TRBV5-1 and TRBJ2-7; 8 positions match TRBD2. The CDR3 covers 15 residues. With 4 bases clipped from V and 0 bases from J, the junction kept 6 bases outside the gene matches. The germline V gene encodes CDR1 SGHRS and CDR2 YFSETQ. The CDR3, as DNA: TGCGCCAGCAGCCTCTCGGGGGGGAGCTCCTACGAGCAGTACTTC. Protein product: CASSLSGGSSYEQYF.